What follows are 32 T cell receptor beta chains derived from one specimen sequenced in a study of beta chain features in type 1 diabetes. Every isolated RNA sample was fully reverse transcribed, so sequencing captured expressed TCRB transcripts. Only in-frame clones appear in the TCRdb table, and some are missing; sequencing was by immunoSEQ multiplex PCR. The table lists 60,000 or so clones, approximately 59% of them singletons. Material for sequencing was Tregs from blood. The source is a woman aged 18-35 years in good health.

V gene TRBV6-1 combines with J gene TRBJ1-1; D is undetermined. This CDR3 contains 15 residues. The ends were cut back, 5 bases at V and 0 bases at J, with 13 bases in the middle. CDR1 is MNHNS and CDR2 is SASEGT in the germline V gene. The CDR3 DNA reads TGTGCCAGCAGTCCCCGAGAGCCTATGAACACTGAAGCTTTCTTT. Translating it yields CASSPREPMNTEAFF.

This chain connects TRBV29-1 to TRBJ2-5, with 9 bases fitting TRBD1. The germline gives CDR1 SQVTM, CDR2 ANQGSEA. CDR3 length equals 12 residues. CDR3 nucleotide sequence: TGCAGTGCTACAGGGGGCGAAGAGACCCAGTACTTC. Protein product: CSATGGEETQYF.

This clone was detected only a few times. This chain joins TRBV18 and TRBJ2-1, with a possible D match to TRBD2 (5 bases). Germline loops: CDR1 KGHSH, CDR2 LQKENI. V shed 5 bases and J shed 1 base, with 12 bases lying between them. This CDR3 is 15 amino acids long. This chain's CDR3 is CASSTLVKSYNEQFF. CDR3 DNA: TGTGCCAGCTCAACACTAGTGAAGTCCTACAATGAGCAGTTCTTC.

The V call is TRBV6-6, the J call TRBJ1-6; TRBD1 agrees at 7 bases. This CDR3 is built from 15 residues. Losses at the gene ends were 0 bases for V and 13 bases for J; bases not matched to a gene: 9. Per the germline V gene, CDR1 is MNHNY and CDR2 is SVGAGI (reference sequence). The CDR3: CASSYSNRGSAPLHF. CDR3 nucleotides: TGTGCCAGCAGTTACTCGAACAGGGGCTCGGCTCCCCTCCACTTT.

The chain is built from TRBV5-1 and TRBJ2-7, with 7 bases that match TRBD2. The germline gives CDR1 SGHRS, CDR2 YFSETQ. The CDR3 loop spans 14 amino acids. V gave up 4 bases and J gave up 3 bases; unmatched junction bases: 7. The CDR3 DNA is TGCGCCAGCAGCCCGGAAGGCGGGAGCTACGAGCAGTACTTC. This gives the protein CASSPEGGSYEQYF.

The CDR3 DNA is TGTGCCAGCAGCCCTAGCGGGGGCCGCACAGATACGCAGTATTTT. The encoded protein is CASSPSGGRTDTQYF. This rearrangement joins TRBV7-8 to TRBJ2-3; 10 nucleotides agree with TRBD2. The CDR3 runs 15 residues. With 5 bases clipped from V and 1 base from J, the junction kept 3 bases outside the gene matches. CDR1 is SGHVS and CDR2 is FQNEAQ in the germline V gene.

This clone counts as medium-sized. CDR3 loop: CASSEGLLAGKETQYF. For the CDR3, the DNA is TGTGCCAGCAGTGAGGGACTACTCGCCGGGAAAGAGACCCAGTACTTC. This chain uses TRBV6-1 with TRBJ2-5; TRBD2 aligns across 7 bases. The CDR3 loop spans 16 amino acids. V lost 3 bases and J lost 3; bases outside the gene matches: 10. Germline lookup yields CDR1 MNHNS and CDR2 SASEGT.

V is TRBV7-9 and J is TRBJ1-1, with a possible D match to TRBD1 (5 bases). Trimming took 7 bases from V and 4 from J, leaving 19 bases between them. From germline, CDR1 is SEHNR and CDR2 FQNEAQ (reference sequence). The CDR3 extends over 15 amino acids. CDR3 protein: CASTRAGVRGTEAFF. The CDR3 nucleotides are TGTGCCAGCACCCGAGCGGGGGTGAGAGGCACTGAAGCTTTCTTT.

The chain uses TRBV18 and TRBJ2-3; 7 bases align to TRBD2. Germline V lookup: CDR1 KGHSH, CDR2 LQKENI. The CDR3 is made up of 14 amino acids. Germline trimming cut 3 bases from V and 0 bases from J; bases unmatched to any gene: 0. This chain's CDR3 is CASSPGRSTDTQYF. CDR3 sequence (DNA): TGTGCCAGCTCACCCGGGAGGAGCACAGATACGCAGTATTTT.

This sequence joins TRBV2 and TRBJ2-2; D unresolved. The V end lost 7 bases, the J end lost 0 bases, and 6 bases lay between the germline ends. This CDR3 contains 13 residues. Germline CDR1 SNHLY, CDR2 FYNNEI. This chain's CDR3 is CASIQTNTGELFF. The CDR3 DNA follows: TGTGCCAGCATTCAGACGAACACCGGGGAGCTGTTTTTT.

Here the CDR3 DNA reads TGTGCCAGCAGCTTAGGGGGCGCGGAAATTCGCTACACCTTC. Translated, it gives CASSLGGAEIRYTF. J is TRBJ1-2 and V is TRBV5-4, with TRBD1 matching over 7 bases. Germline V CDR1 and CDR2: SGHNT, YYREEE (reference sequence). Trimming cost V 2 bases and J 9 bases; bases outside gene matches: 10. This CDR3 has 14 amino acids.

The V and J genes are TRBV5-1 and TRBJ2-5, with TRBD2 matching 12 bases. CDR3 length: 16 residues. Trimming took 4 bases from V and 0 from J; bases not matched to a gene: 4. Germline V CDR1 and CDR2: SGHRS, YFSETQ. CDR3 loop: CASSSGLAGNQETQYF. Written as DNA, the CDR3 is TGCGCCAGCAGCAGCGGACTAGCGGGGAACCAAGAGACCCAGTACTTC.

The chain recombines TRBV6-9 with TRBJ2-7; 11 bases match TRBD2. Germline CDR1 is MNHGY and CDR2 is SVAAGI. V was clipped by 6 bases and J by 6 bases; unmatched bases: 7. The CDR3 contains 14 residues. The CDR3 is CASSPSSGRREQYF. The CDR3 region has the DNA TGTGCCAGCAGCCCCTCTAGCGGGAGGCGCGAGCAGTACTTC.

This clone has just a few counts. The chain has TRBV19 and TRBJ1-5; 7 positions match TRBD1. From germline, CDR1 is LNHDA and CDR2 SQIVND (reference sequence). V trimming: 3 bases; J trimming: 5 bases; junction bases outside the gene matches: 7. The CDR3 runs 15 residues. The CDR3 loop is CASSIPDREHQPQHF. DNA for the CDR3: TGTGCCAGTAGTATCCCTGACAGGGAACATCAGCCCCAGCATTTT.

CDR3 nucleotides: TGTGCCAGCAGCCAACCCTCCGGGACTAGCGGGGGGCGCACAGATACGCAGTATTTT. It is translated as CASSQPSGTSGGRTDTQYF. This sequence joins TRBV7-2 and TRBJ2-3; 15 nucleotides match TRBD2. CDR3 size: 19 residues. The germline gives CDR1 SGHTA, CDR2 FQGNSA. V shed 5 bases and J 1 base; nucleotides not matched to a gene: 10.

The CDR3: CASSSSGAQETQYF. The CDR3 DNA follows: TGTGCCAGCAGCTCCAGCGGGGCTCAAGAGACCCAGTACTTC. The rearrangement joins TRBV6-6 to TRBJ2-5, with 7 bases identical to TRBD2. The CDR3 runs 14 residues. The trim removed 6 bases at V and 2 bases at J, leaving 6 bases unmatched. Germline CDR1 MNHNY, CDR2 SVGAGI (reference sequence).

The chain carries TRBV18 and TRBJ1-3, with 7 bases fitting TRBD1. V lost 5 bases and J lost 0; bases outside the gene matches: 4. The length of the CDR3 is 15 residues. Germline assignment: CDR1 KGHSH and CDR2 LQKENI. CDR3 residues: CASSSGDSSGNTIYF. The CDR3 DNA is TGTGCCAGCTCATCTGGGGACAGCTCTGGAAACACCATATATTTT.

The rearrangement joins TRBV7-3 to TRBJ2-5, with D possibly TRBD2 on 7 matching bases. The CDR3 spans 13 residues. Germline V gene data show CDR1 as SGHTA and CDR2 as FQGTGA. V was pared by 5 bases and J by 3 bases, with 10 bases between. CDR3 in DNA: TGTGCCAGCAGCCGGGGGGCAGAAGAGACCCAGTACTTC. This codes for CASSRGAEETQYF.

This clone came up a few times. J is TRBJ1-4 and V is TRBV18, with 9 nucleotides matching TRBD1. This CDR3 is built from 15 residues. The V segment lost 6 bases and the J segment 12 bases; nucleotides outside the gene matches: 14. Germline CDR1 is KGHSH and CDR2 is LQKENI. CDR3 amino acids: CASSFFSGRQGELFF. The CDR3 coding sequence is TGTGCCAGCTCTTTTTTCTCCGGGAGACAGGGGGAACTGTTTTTT. Complete variable domain (other parts from reference TRBV18 and TRBJ1-4): NAGVMQNPRHLVRRRGQEARLRCSPMKGHSHVYWYRQLPEEGLKFMVYLQKENIIDESGMPKERFSAEFPKEGPSILRIQQVVRGDSAAYFCASSFFSGRQGELFFGSGTQLSVL.

The chain couples TRBV7-2 to TRBJ2-3; 9 bases are shared with TRBD2. CDR3 length: 16 residues. CDR1 is SGHTA and CDR2 is FQGNSA in the germline V gene. J was trimmed by 2 bases and V by 2 bases; bases with no gene match: 5. The CDR3 reads CASSLRAGGFTDTQYF. CDR3 nucleotides: TGTGCCAGCAGCTTAAGAGCGGGGGGCTTCACAGATACGCAGTATTTT. The full variable domain, rest sourced from reference TRBV7-2 and TRBJ2-3, is GAGVSQSPSNKVTEKGKDVELRCDPISGHTALYWYRQSLGQGLEFLIYFQGNSAPDKSGLPSDRFSAERTGGSVSTLTIQRTQQEDSAVYLCASSLRAGGFTDTQYFGPGTRLTVL.

The genes are TRBV20-1 and TRBJ2-5; D possibly corresponds to TRBD2 (5 bases). The length of the CDR3 is 11 residues. V shed 6 bases and J shed 10 bases, with 15 bases lying between them. Germline V gives CDR1 DFQATT, CDR2 SNEGSKA (reference sequence). The CDR3 sequence is CSASSSGDQYF. In DNA, the CDR3 is TGCAGTGCCTCTAGCTCCGGGGACCAGTACTTC.

This clone was seen more than once but under ten times. The chain carries TRBV6-6 and TRBJ1-1; D gene uncertain. Germline V CDR1 and CDR2: MNHNY, SVGAGI (reference sequence). Deletions cut 0 bases from V and 7 bases from J, with 12 bases between. CDR3 length equals 14 residues. CDR3 nucleotide sequence: TGTGCCAGCAGTTACTCTTTCCAGCGAGGTGAAGCTTTCTTT. This translates into CASSYSFQRGEAFF.

About this clone itself: One junction end does not reproduce the germline sequence, and a read error may be involved. The rearrangement joins TRBV2 to TRBJ2-7; the D is unclear. This CDR3 is 13 amino acids long. CDR1 SNHLY and CDR2 FYNNEI come from the germline V gene. The CDR3 spells CASRALDSLFINF. The DNA of the CDR3 is TGTGCCAGCAGGGCCCTAGACTCCCTCTTCATAAACTTC.

This chain connects TRBV6-1 to TRBJ1-2; 8 bases line up with TRBD1. CDR1 MNHNS and CDR2 SASEGT come from the germline V gene. J gave up 0 bases and V 4 bases, and 10 bases lay outside the gene matches. This CDR3 comprises 17 residues. CDR3 sequence reads: CASSVTGGVLANYGYTF. The CDR3 bases are TGTGCCAGCAGTGTAACAGGGGGTGTACTAGCTAACTATGGCTACACCTTC.

The chain links TRBV7-9 to TRBJ2-6, with D tentatively TRBD1 (6 bases). Germline values: CDR1 SEHNR, CDR2 FQNEAQ (reference sequence). V lost 6 bases and J 2 bases, leaving 11 bases between the germline ends. CDR3 length: 15 amino acids. The CDR3 DNA is TGTGCCAGCAGTTCCGGACAGCCTGGGGCCAACGTCCTGACTTTC. Protein product: CASSSGQPGANVLTF.

This clone was detected only a few times. This chain joins TRBV19 and TRBJ2-5; TRBD1 is a possible D gene (6 bases). TRBJ2-7 matches the DNA end more closely, so the J call is doubtful. The germline V gene encodes CDR1 LNHDA and CDR2 SQIVND (reference sequence). This CDR3 has 14 amino acids. CDR3 DNA sequence: TGTGCCAGTAGTGTCTGGGGGCACTCCTACGAGCAGTACTTC. It is translated as CASSVWGHSYEQYF.

As regards this clone: Other DNA sequences within the sample encode an identical CDR3. V gene TRBV19 combines with J gene TRBJ1-1, with TRBD1 as a possible D gene (5 bases). In germline, CDR1 is LNHDA, CDR2 SQIVND (reference sequence). The length of the CDR3 is 13 residues. The ends were cut back, 9 bases at V and 4 bases at J, with 15 bases in the middle. CDR3 nucleotides: TGTGCCAGCATAAAGGGGCTCGGCACTGAAGCTTTCTTT. Protein sequence: CASIKGLGTEAFF.

The chain employs TRBV5-1 and TRBJ2-2, with a tentative D call TRBD2 (6 bases). This CDR3 contains 14 residues. V shed 1 base and J shed 5 bases, with 9 bases lying between them. Germline V CDR1 and CDR2: SGHRS, YFSETQ. In DNA form, the CDR3 reads TGCGCCAGCAGCTTGTCGGCGGGGACCGGGGAGCTGTTTTTT. Translated, it gives CASSLSAGTGELFF.

V gene TRBV6-1 combines with J gene TRBJ2-3, with 8 bases that match TRBD2. The CDR3 consists of 17 residues. Germline CDR1 reads MNHNS; CDR2 reads SASEGT. Trimming cost V 2 bases and J 2 bases; bases outside gene matches: 9. CDR3 protein: CASSEPLAGPYTDTQYF. The CDR3 nucleotides are TGTGCCAGCAGTGAACCCTTAGCGGGGCCCTACACAGATACGCAGTATTTT.

In this sample, this clone turned up once. The chain combines TRBV27 with TRBJ2-7, with TRBD2 matching over 13 bases. The V segment lost 4 bases and the J segment 7 bases; nucleotides outside the gene matches: 7. The CDR3 spans 15 residues. Germline V CDR1 and CDR2: MNHEY, SMNVEV (reference sequence). CDR3 DNA: TGTGCCAGCAGTTCCCCGACTAGCGGGAGGATGGAGCAGTACTTC. Amino acid sequence: CASSSPTSGRMEQYF.

This clone has a single count. The gene calls are TRBV4-2 and TRBJ1-4, with a possible D match to TRBD1 (6 bases). This CDR3 has 13 amino acids. The V end lost 0 bases, the J end lost 7 bases, and 6 bases lay between the germline ends. Germline CDR1 LGHNA, CDR2 YNFKEQ. The CDR3 loop is CASSQEQGEKLFF. The CDR3, as DNA: TGTGCCAGCAGCCAAGAACAGGGTGAAAAACTGTTTTTT.

This chain connects TRBV5-6 to TRBJ1-1; 7 bases align to TRBD1. Germline lookup yields CDR1 SGHDT and CDR2 YYEEEE. J gave up 6 bases and V 0 bases, and 8 bases lay outside the gene matches. The CDR3 has 15 residues. Written as DNA, the CDR3 is TGTGCCAGCAGCTTGGTTCCAGGGCAGGGGGCTGAAGCTTTCTTT. Translated, it gives CASSLVPGQGAEAFF.